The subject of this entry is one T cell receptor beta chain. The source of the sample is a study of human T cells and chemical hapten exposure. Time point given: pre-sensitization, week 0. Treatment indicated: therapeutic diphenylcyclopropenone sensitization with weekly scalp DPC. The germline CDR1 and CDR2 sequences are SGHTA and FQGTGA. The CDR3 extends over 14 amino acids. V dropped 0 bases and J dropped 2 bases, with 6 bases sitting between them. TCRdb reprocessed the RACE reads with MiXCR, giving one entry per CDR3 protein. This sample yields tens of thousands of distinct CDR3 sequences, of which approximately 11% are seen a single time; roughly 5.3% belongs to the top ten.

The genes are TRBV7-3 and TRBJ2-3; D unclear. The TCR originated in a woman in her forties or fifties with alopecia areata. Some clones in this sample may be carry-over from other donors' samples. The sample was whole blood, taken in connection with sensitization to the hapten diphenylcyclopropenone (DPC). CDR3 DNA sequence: TGTGCCAGCAGCTTAACGGCTTCCACAGATACGCAGTATTTT. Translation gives CASSLTASTDTQYF.